The 24 T cell receptor beta chains below were found in one sample sequenced in a study of blood T cell repertoires in COVID-19. This table comes from immunoSEQ multiplex PCR, and its TCRdb copy is limited to in-frame clones, with some not included. This table holds 120,000 to 150,000 clones, around nine tenths found once. Material: PBMCs or T cells enriched from blood (not recorded which). The receptor set was obtained from a woman aged 25-40 years with acute COVID-19.

The chain couples TRBV7-9 to TRBJ1-2; D remains unclear. Germline lookup yields CDR1 SEHNR and CDR2 FQNEAQ (reference sequence). V was clipped by 2 bases and J by 4 bases, with 14 bases between them. This CDR3 has 15 residues. In nucleotides, the CDR3 is TGTGCCAGCAGCTTACCCGATTTGGCCTCCTATGGCTACACCTTC. This sequence encodes CASSLPDLASYGYTF. Full variable domain (rest looked up from reference TRBV7-9 and TRBJ1-2): DTGVSQNPRHKITKRGQNVTFRCDPISEHNRLYWYRQTLGQGPEFLTYFQNEAQLEKSRLLSDRFSAERPKGSFSTLEIQRTEQGDSAMYLCASSLPDLASYGYTFGSGTRLTVV.

The J gene is TRBJ1-1, the V gene TRBV4-3; the match to TRBD1 covers 9 bases. Per germline, CDR1 LGHNA and CDR2 YSLEER. The CDR3 totals 13 residues. Trimming removed 4 bases from V and 6 bases from J; junction bases left unmatched: 3. This chain's CDR3 is CASSPRTGAEAFF. For the CDR3, the DNA is TGCGCCAGCAGCCCCCGGACAGGGGCTGAAGCTTTCTTT.

The chain uses TRBV28 and TRBJ1-1, with 9 bases that match TRBD1. After removal of 2 bases from V and 5 bases from J, the junction contained 6 bases not matched to a gene. CDR1 and CDR2 from the germline V gene are MDHEN and SYDVKM. The CDR3 is 15 amino acids. CDR3 nucleotide sequence: TGTGCCAGCAGTTTACTAGACAGGGGGGGAACTGAAGCTTTCTTT. Encoded protein: CASSLLDRGGTEAFF.

The chain carries TRBV5-1 and TRBJ2-1; 9 bases fit TRBD1. Germline CDR1 is SGHRS and CDR2 is YFSETQ. The CDR3 is 17 residues long. V dropped 4 bases and J dropped 6; count of bases not matched to a gene: 14. The CDR3, as DNA: TGCGCCAGCAGCCAACGAACAGGGGGCTTTGGGAGCAATGAGCAGTTCTTC. Translation: CASSQRTGGFGSNEQFF.

The chain recombines TRBV6-5 with TRBJ1-1, with D possibly TRBD1 on 5 matching bases. V was cut by 4 bases and J by 1 base, with 10 bases left in between. This CDR3 region has 14 residues. Germline V gene data show CDR1 as MNHEY and CDR2 as SVGAGI. For the CDR3, the DNA is TGTGCCAGCAGTTCGCTTGACAGGAACACTGAAGCTTTCTTT. Translating it yields CASSSLDRNTEAFF.

This CDR3 is CASSSGLFRSLLYEQYF. DNA for the CDR3: TGTGCCAGTAGTAGCGGACTATTCCGATCCCTTCTCTACGAGCAGTACTTC. This chain joins TRBV19 and TRBJ2-7, with D perhaps matching TRBD2 (6 bases). This CDR3 contains 17 residues. V was cut by 4 bases and J by 3 bases, with 22 bases left in between. Looked up from germline, CDR1 is LNHDA and CDR2 is SQIVND (reference sequence).

The J gene is TRBJ2-3, the V gene TRBV5-4, with 8 bases matching TRBD2. Germline V gene data show CDR1 as SGHNT and CDR2 as YYREEE (reference sequence). The CDR3 loop spans 16 amino acids. V shed 5 bases and J 0 bases; nucleotides not matched to a gene: 8. The CDR3 DNA is TGTGCCAGCAGTCTAGCGGGCTACCTTAGCACAGATACGCAGTATTTT. This encodes CASSLAGYLSTDTQYF.

J is TRBJ2-2 and V is TRBV11-3, with D possibly being TRBD1 (5 bases). With 0 bases removed from V and 2 bases from J, the gap between germline ends came to 19 bases. Per the germline V gene, CDR1 is SGHNT and CDR2 is YENEEA. CDR3 length: 19 residues. The CDR3 spells CASSLDRFGGRDNTGELFF. DNA of the CDR3: TGTGCCAGCAGCTTAGATCGATTCGGCGGCAGGGATAACACCGGGGAGCTGTTTTTT.

The V gene is TRBV19, the J gene TRBJ1-5; 7 bases match TRBD1. V lost 5 bases to trimming and J lost 1 base; unmatched junction nucleotides: 5. There are 15 residues in the CDR3. Germline V lookup: CDR1 LNHDA, CDR2 SQIVND (reference sequence). The CDR3 protein is CASSRDRRSNQPQHF. In nucleotides, the CDR3 is TGTGCCAGTAGTCGGGACAGAAGGAGCAATCAGCCCCAGCATTTT.

This sequence joins TRBV2 and TRBJ2-2; TRBD2 matches at 9 bases. V shed 8 bases, J shed 7 bases, and the junction held 8 bases outside the gene matches. Germline V gene sequence: CDR1 SNHLY, CDR2 FYNNEI. The CDR3 spans 14 residues. CDR3: CASVGGTSFGELFF. The CDR3 DNA follows: TGTGCCAGCGTCGGGGGGACTAGCTTCGGGGAGCTGTTTTTT.

This chain joins TRBV28 and TRBJ2-7; a possible D gene is TRBD1 (6 bases). CDR1 is MDHEN, CDR2 SYDVKM, per germline. Deletions cut 2 bases from V and 1 base from J, with 9 bases between. There are 14 residues in the CDR3. DNA for the CDR3: TGTGCCAGCAGTTTACTCGGGACATCCTACGAGCAGTACTTC. It codes for CASSLLGTSYEQYF.

The J gene is TRBJ2-7, the V gene TRBV4-1; D perhaps matches TRBD2 (6 bases). Trimming removed 4 bases at V and 3 bases at J, with 28 bases between. Germline values: CDR1 MGHRA, CDR2 YSYEKL. The CDR3 is made up of 19 amino acids. The CDR3 DNA is TGCGCCAGCAGCCCAATACGACTAGAAGTACCAAAAGCCAACTACGAGCAGTACTTC. Translating it yields CASSPIRLEVPKANYEQYF.

The rearrangement joins TRBV7-2 to TRBJ2-2, with 11 nucleotides matching TRBD2. Germline trimming cut 5 bases from V and 6 bases from J; bases unmatched to any gene: 5. The CDR3 covers 15 residues. Germline V gives CDR1 SGHTA, CDR2 FQGNSA. The chain's CDR3 is CASSPLAGGAGELFF. CDR3 nucleotides: TGTGCCAGCAGCCCTCTAGCGGGAGGCGCCGGGGAGCTGTTTTTT. The full variable domain, its missing parts supplied by reference TRBV7-2 and TRBJ2-2, is GAGVSQSPSNKVTEKGKDVELRCDPISGHTALYWYRQSLGQGLEFLIYFQGNSAPDKSGLPSDRFSAERTGGSVSTLTIQRTQQEDSAVYLCASSPLAGGAGELFFGEGSRLTVL.

V and J are TRBV7-2 and TRBJ1-1, with 7 nucleotides matching TRBD1. V lost 2 bases, J lost 8 bases, and 8 bases stayed unmatched. The V gene's germline CDR1 is SGHTA and CDR2 FQGNSA. This CDR3 has 14 residues. CDR3 in amino acids: CASSLKPGGLEAFF. The DNA for the CDR3 is TGTGCCAGCAGCTTAAAGCCAGGGGGACTCGAAGCTTTCTTT.

The chain joins TRBV19 to TRBJ1-5, with TRBD1 as a possible D gene (6 bases). This CDR3 contains 12 residues. Per the germline V gene, CDR1 is LNHDA and CDR2 is SQIVND (reference sequence). The ends were cut back, 5 bases at V and 7 bases at J, with 9 bases in the middle. The CDR3: CASSQGPQPQHF. CDR3 nucleotide sequence: TGTGCCAGTAGTCAGGGGCCCCAGCCCCAGCATTTT.

The rearrangement joins TRBV27 to TRBJ2-3, with D perhaps TRBD2 (8 bases). Germline values: CDR1 MNHEY, CDR2 SMNVEV (reference sequence). With 6 bases removed from V and 5 bases from J, the gap between germline ends came to 24 bases. CDR3 length equals 17 residues. This CDR3 is CASSPEDRLAGGDTQYF. The CDR3, as DNA: TGTGCCAGCAGCCCTGAGGACAGGCTAGCGGGCGGAGATACGCAGTATTTT.

V and J are TRBV27 and TRBJ2-3; the D gene is possibly TRBD1 (6 bases). The CDR3 length is 14 residues. Trimming left V 3 bases short and J 4 bases short, with 11 bases between. Per the germline V gene, CDR1 is MNHEY and CDR2 is SMNVEV (reference sequence). The CDR3 DNA is TGTGCCAGCAGTTTGCCAGGGGTATCAGATACGCAGTATTTT. Its translation is CASSLPGVSDTQYF.

The chain carries TRBV5-4 and TRBJ2-3; 13 nucleotides agree with TRBD2. J lost 0 bases, V lost 4 bases, and 2 bases had no gene match. The CDR3 is 16 amino acids. Per germline, CDR1 SGHNT and CDR2 YYREEE (reference sequence). The CDR3 nucleotides are TGTGCCAGCAGCCGGACTAGCGGGAGTAGCACAGATACGCAGTATTTT. Encoded protein: CASSRTSGSSTDTQYF.

The chain has TRBV5-1 and TRBJ2-7; 7 positions match TRBD1. V dropped 5 bases and J dropped 1; count of bases not matched to a gene: 15. This CDR3 contains 17 residues. Germline CDR1 is SGHRS and CDR2 is YFSETQ. CDR3 loop: CASSTTFVGTESYEQYF. CDR3 in DNA: TGCGCCAGCAGTACCACCTTCGTCGGGACAGAGTCCTACGAGCAGTACTTC. Supplemented by reference TRBV5-1 and TRBJ2-7, the full variable domain reads KAGVTQTPRYLIKTRGQQVTLSCSPISGHRSVSWYQQTPGQGLQFLFEYFSETQRNKGNFPGRFSGRQFSNSRSEMNVSTLELGDSALYLCASSTTFVGTESYEQYFGPGTRLTVT.

The gene calls are TRBV28 and TRBJ1-4, with TRBD1 matching over 7 bases. Germline V CDR1 and CDR2: MDHEN, SYDVKM. J lost 5 bases, V lost 1 base, and 4 bases had no gene match. The CDR3 loop spans 15 amino acids. The CDR3 DNA is TGTGCCAGCAGTTTATCAGGGGGTCGAAATGAAAAACTGTTTTTT. Amino acids: CASSLSGGRNEKLFF.

This sequence joins TRBV7-3 and TRBJ2-2, with D hard to call. With 5 bases removed from V and 6 bases from J, the gap between germline ends came to 13 bases. Germline CDR1 reads SGHTA; CDR2 reads FQGTGA. This CDR3 contains 14 residues. The CDR3 nucleotides are TGTGCCAGCAGCCCCCCGGGTGAGTCCGGGGAGCTGTTTTTT. This gives the protein CASSPPGESGELFF.

This clone appeared once. The rearrangement uses TRBV2 and TRBJ2-1, with TRBD2 matching 11 bases. The trim removed 3 bases at V and 2 bases at J, leaving 9 bases unmatched. Germline-derived CDR1 and CDR2 are SNHLY and FYNNEI. The CDR3 runs 18 residues. CDR3 in amino acids: CASSDSGRAPWTYNEQFF. In DNA, the CDR3 is TGTGCCAGCAGTGATAGCGGGAGGGCCCCGTGGACCTACAATGAGCAGTTCTTC. The variable domain in full, with the rest retrieved from reference TRBV2 and TRBJ2-1, is EPEVTQTPSHQVTQMGQEVILRCVPISNHLYFYWYRQILGQKVEFLVSFYNNEISEKSEIFDDQFSVERPDGSNFTLKIRSTKLEDSAMYFCASSDSGRAPWTYNEQFFGPGTRLTVL.

V is TRBV7-2 and J is TRBJ1-5; 8 nucleotides align to TRBD1. CDR3 length: 17 residues. J lost 3 bases, V lost 1 base, and 8 bases had no gene match. Germline CDR1 is SGHTA and CDR2 is FQGNSA. CDR3 in amino acids: CASSLDMTGVYNQPQHF. In DNA form, the CDR3 reads TGTGCCAGCAGCTTAGATATGACAGGGGTGTACAATCAGCCCCAGCATTTT.

The DNA of the CDR3 is TGCGCCAGCAGCCATGACGAAATTCTACAGGGGGAGAACAGTGAGACCCAGTACTTC. Its protein product is CASSHDEILQGENSETQYF. The chain uses TRBV4-1 and TRBJ2-5; 8 nucleotides match TRBD1. The CDR3 extends over 19 amino acids. Unmatched junction bases numbered 20, after V lost 3 bases and J lost 5 bases. Germline lookup yields CDR1 MGHRA and CDR2 YSYEKL.